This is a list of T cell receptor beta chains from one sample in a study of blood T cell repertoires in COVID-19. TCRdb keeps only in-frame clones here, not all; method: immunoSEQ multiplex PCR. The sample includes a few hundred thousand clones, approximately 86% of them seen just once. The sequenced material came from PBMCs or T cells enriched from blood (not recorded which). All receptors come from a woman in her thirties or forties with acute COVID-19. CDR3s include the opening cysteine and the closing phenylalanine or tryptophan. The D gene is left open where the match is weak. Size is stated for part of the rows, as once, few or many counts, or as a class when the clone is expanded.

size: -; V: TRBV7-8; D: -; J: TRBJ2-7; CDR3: CASSLGAGAISYEQYF; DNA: TGTGCCAGCAGCCTAGGGGCAGGCGCCATCTCCTACGAGCAGTACTTC
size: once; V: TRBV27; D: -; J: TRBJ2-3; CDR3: CASSLGSVHTQYF; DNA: TGTGCCAGCAGTTTAGGTAGCGTTCATACGCAGTATTTT
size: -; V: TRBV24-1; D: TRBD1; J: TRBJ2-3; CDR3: CATSDLGRRDSNTDTQYF; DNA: TGTGCCACCAGTGATTTGGGCCGTCGGGACAGCAACACAGATACGCAGTATTTT
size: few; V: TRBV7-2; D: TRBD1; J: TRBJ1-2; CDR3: CASSLKAGGYGYTF; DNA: TGTGCCAGCAGCTTAAAGGCAGGGGGTTATGGCTACACCTTC
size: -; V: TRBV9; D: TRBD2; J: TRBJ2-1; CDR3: CASSYSSGGANEQFF; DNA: TGTGCCAGCAGCTACTCTAGCGGGGGGGCCAATGAGCAGTTCTTC
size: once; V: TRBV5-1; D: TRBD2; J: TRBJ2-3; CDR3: CASKLAGVSGTDTQYF; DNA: TGCGCCAGCAAACTAGCGGGAGTCTCTGGCACAGATACGCAGTATTTT
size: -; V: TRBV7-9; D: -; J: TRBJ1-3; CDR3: CASSPYSGGSGNTIYF; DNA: TGTGCCAGCAGCCCCTATTCGGGAGGATCTGGAAACACCATATATTTT
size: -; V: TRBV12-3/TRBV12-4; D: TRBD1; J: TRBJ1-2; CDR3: CASTRTGGFKIAF; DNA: TGTGCCAGCACTCGGACAGGGGGCTTTAAAATCGCCTTC
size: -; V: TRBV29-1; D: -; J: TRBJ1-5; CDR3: CSTSGGYNQPQHF; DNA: TGCAGCACCTCTGGAGGGTACAATCAGCCCCAGCATTTT
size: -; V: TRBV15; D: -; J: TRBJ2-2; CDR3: CATSREWVADAGELFF; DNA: TGTGCCACCAGCAGAGAGTGGGTAGCAGACGCCGGGGAGCTGTTTTTT
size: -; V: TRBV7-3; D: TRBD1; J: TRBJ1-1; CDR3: CASSRDRNTEAFF; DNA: TGTGCCAGCAGCCGGGACAGGAACACTGAAGCTTTCTTT
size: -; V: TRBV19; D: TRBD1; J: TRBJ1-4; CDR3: CATQQGSSGKLFF; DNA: TGTGCCACCCAACAGGGGTCGTCGGGGAAACTGTTTTTT
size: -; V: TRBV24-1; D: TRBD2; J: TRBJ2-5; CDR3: CATPRLAGKETQYF; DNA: TGTGCCACCCCCAGACTAGCGGGAAAAGAGACCCAGTACTTC
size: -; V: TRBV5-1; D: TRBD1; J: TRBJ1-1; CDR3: CASSLQGADTEAFF; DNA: TGCGCCAGCAGCCTACAGGGGGCTGACACTGAAGCTTTCTTT
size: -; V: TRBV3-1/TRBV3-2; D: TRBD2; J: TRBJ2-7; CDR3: CASSRFSTSGGPYEQYF; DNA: TGTGCCAGCAGCCGATTCTCGACTAGCGGGGGACCTTACGAGCAGTACTTC
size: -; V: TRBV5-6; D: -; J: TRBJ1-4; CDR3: CASSGGKREKLFF; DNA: TGTGCCAGCAGCGGCGGAAAAAGGGAAAAACTGTTTTTT
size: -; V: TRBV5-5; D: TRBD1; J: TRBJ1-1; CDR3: CASSIQGGMNTEAFF; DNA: TGTGCCAGCAGCATACAGGGGGGTATGAACACTGAAGCTTTCTTT
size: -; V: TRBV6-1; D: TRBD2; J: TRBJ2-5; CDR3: CASSDRTSQETQYF; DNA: TGTGCCAGCAGTGACAGGACTAGCCAGGAGACCCAGTACTTC
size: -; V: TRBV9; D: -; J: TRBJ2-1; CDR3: CASSVGGLYNEQFF; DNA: TGTGCCAGCAGCGTGGGGGGGCTCTACAATGAGCAGTTCTTC
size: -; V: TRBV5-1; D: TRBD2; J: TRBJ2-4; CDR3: CASSLVILAGGPTKNIQYF; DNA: TGCGCCAGCAGCTTGGTTATATTAGCGGGAGGGCCAACCAAAAACATTCAGTACTTC